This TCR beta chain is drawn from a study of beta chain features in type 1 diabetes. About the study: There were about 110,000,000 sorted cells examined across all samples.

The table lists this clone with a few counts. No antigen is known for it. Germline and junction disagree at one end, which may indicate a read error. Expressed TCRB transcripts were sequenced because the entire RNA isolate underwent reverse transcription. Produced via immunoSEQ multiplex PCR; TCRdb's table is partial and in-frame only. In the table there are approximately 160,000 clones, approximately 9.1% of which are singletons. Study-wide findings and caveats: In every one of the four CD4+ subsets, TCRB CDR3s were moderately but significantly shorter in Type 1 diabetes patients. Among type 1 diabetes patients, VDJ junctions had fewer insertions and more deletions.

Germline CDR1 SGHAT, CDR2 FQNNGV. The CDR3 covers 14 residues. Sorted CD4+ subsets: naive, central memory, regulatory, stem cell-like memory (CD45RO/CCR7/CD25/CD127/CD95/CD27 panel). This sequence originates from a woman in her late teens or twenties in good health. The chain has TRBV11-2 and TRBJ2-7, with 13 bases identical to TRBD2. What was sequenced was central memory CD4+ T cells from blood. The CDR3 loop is CASSRGTSGTRSDF. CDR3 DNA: TGTGCCAGCAGCCGCGGGACTAGCGGGACTCGGTCGGACTTC.